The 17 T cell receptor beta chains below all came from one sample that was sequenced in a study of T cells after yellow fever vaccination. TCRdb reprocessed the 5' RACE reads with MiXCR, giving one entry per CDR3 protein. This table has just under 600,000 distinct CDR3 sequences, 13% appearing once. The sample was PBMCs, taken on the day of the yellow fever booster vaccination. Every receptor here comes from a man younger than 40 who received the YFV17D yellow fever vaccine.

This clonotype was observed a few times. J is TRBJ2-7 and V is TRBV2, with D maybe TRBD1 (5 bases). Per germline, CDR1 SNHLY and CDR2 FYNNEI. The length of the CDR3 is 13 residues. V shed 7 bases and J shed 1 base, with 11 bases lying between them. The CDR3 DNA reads TGTGCCAGCATAATCAGGGAATCCTACGAGCAGTACTTC. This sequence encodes CASIIRESYEQYF.

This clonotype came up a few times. The CDR3 coding sequence is TGCGCCAGCAGCTTGGATCGCCTGGGCACAGATACGCAGTATTTT. Translated, it gives CASSLDRLGTDTQYF. V is TRBV5-1 and J is TRBJ2-3; the D is unclear. V was shortened by 0 bases and J by 1 base, with 9 bases between the two germline ends. Germline values: CDR1 SGHRS, CDR2 YFSETQ. The CDR3 is 15 amino acids.

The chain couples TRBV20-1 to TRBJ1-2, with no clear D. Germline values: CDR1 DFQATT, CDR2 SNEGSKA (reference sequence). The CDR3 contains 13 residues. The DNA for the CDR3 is TGCAGCGGCCGACCCTCTCAGTCAGATGGCTACACCTTC. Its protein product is CSGRPSQSDGYTF.

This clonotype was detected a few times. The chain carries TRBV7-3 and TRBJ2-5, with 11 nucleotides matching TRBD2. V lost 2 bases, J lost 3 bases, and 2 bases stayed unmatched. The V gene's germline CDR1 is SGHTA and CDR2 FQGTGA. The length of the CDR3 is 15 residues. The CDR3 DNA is TGTGCCAGCAGCTTATCGACTAGCGGGAAAGAGACCCAGTACTTC. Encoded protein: CASSLSTSGKETQYF.

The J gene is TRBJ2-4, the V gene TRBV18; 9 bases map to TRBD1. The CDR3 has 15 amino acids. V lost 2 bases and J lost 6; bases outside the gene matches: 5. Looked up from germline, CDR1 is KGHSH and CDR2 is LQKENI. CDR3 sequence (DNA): TGTGCCAGCTCACCATCGCTGACAGGGGGAAACATTCAGTACTTC. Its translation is CASSPSLTGGNIQYF.

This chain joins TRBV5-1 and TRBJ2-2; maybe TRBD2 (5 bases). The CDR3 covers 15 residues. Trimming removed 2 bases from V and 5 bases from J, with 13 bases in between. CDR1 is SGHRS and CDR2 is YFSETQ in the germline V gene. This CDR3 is CASSFRDIGTGELFF. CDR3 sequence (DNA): TGCGCCAGCAGCTTCCGGGATATAGGGACCGGGGAGCTGTTTTTT.

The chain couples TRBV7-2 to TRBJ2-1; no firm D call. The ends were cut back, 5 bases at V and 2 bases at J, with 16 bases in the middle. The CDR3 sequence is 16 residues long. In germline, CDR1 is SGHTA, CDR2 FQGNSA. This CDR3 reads CASSPVISAAYNEQFF. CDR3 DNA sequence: TGTGCCAGCAGCCCGGTAATCTCGGCAGCCTACAATGAGCAGTTCTTC. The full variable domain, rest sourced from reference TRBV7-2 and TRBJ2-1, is GAGVSQSPSNKVTEKGKDVELRCDPISGHTALYWYRQSLGQGLEFLIYFQGNSAPDKSGLPSDRFSAERTGGSVSTLTIQRTQQEDSAVYLCASSPVISAAYNEQFFGPGTRLTVL.

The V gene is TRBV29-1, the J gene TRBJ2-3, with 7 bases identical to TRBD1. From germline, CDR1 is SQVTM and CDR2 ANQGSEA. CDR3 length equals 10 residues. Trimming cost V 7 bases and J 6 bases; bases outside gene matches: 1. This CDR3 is CSGGGDTQYF. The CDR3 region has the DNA TGCAGCGGAGGGGGCGATACGCAGTATTTT.

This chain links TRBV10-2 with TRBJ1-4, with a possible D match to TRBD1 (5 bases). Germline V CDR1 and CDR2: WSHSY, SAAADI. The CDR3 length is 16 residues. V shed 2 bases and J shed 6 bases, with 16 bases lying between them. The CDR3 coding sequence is TGCGCCAGCAGTGAGGACAGTTTGCGTCCCGATGAAAAACTGTTTTTT. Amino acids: CASSEDSLRPDEKLFF.

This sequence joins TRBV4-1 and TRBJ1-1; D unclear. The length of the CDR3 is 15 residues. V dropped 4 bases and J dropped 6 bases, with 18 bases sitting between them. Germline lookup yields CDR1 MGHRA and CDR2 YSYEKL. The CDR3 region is CASSPGSPASAEAFF. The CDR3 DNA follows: TGCGCCAGCAGCCCAGGCTCCCCAGCGAGTGCTGAAGCTTTCTTT.

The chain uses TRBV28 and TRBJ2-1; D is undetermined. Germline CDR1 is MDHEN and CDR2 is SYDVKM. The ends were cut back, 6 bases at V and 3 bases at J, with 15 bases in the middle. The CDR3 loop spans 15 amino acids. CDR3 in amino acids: CASSLTVLRYNEQFF. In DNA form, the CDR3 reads TGTGCCAGCAGCTTAACGGTACTTCGCTACAATGAGCAGTTCTTC.

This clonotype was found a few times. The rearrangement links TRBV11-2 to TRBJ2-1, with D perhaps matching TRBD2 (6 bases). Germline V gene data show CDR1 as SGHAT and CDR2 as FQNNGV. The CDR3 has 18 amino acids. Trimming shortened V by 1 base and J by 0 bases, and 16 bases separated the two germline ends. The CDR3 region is CASSLGLYGGTSYNEQFF. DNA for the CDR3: TGTGCCAGCAGCTTAGGTCTCTATGGCGGGACCTCCTACAATGAGCAGTTCTTC.

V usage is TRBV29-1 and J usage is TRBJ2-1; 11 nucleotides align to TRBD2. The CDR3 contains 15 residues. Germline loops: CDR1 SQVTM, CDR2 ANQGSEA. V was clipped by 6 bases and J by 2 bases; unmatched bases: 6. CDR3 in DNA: TGCAGCGTAACTGGGACTAGCGGACCCTACAATGAGCAGTTCTTC. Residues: CSVTGTSGPYNEQFF.

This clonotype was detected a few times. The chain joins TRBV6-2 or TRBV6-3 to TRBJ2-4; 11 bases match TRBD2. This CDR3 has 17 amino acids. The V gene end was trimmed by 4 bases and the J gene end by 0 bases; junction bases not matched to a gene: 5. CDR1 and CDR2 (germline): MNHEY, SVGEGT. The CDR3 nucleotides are TGTGCCAGCAGTTCAGGACTAGCGGGCCAAGCCAAAAACATTCAGTACTTC. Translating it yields CASSSGLAGQAKNIQYF.

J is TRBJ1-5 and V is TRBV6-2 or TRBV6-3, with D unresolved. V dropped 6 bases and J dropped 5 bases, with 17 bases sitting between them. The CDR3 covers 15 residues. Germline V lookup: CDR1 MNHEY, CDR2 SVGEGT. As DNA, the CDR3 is TGTGCCAGCAGCCGCCAAGGAGCTAGGGATCAGCCCCAGCATTTT. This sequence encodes CASSRQGARDQPQHF.

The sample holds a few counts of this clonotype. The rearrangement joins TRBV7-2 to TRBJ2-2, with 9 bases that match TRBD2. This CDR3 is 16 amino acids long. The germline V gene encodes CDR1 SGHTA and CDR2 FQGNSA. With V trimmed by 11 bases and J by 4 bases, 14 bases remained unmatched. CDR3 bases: TGTGCCTCCGGGGGCGGGAGGGTCCACCGCACCGGGGAGCTGTTTTTT. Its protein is CASGGGRVHRTGELFF. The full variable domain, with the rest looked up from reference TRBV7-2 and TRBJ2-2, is GAGVSQSPSNKVTEKGKDVELRCDPISGHTALYWYRQSLGQGLEFLIYFQGNSAPDKSGLPSDRFSAERTGGSVSTLTIQRTQQEDSAVYLCASGGGRVHRTGELFFGEGSRLTVL.

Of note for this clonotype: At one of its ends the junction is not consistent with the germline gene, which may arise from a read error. This CDR3 reads CASRPRASGRKGTYTQYF. The CDR3 nucleotides read TGTGCCAGCAGGCCCAGGGCTAGCGGACGAAAGGGCACATATACGCAGTATTTT. This chain links TRBV11-1 with TRBJ2-3; TRBD2 matches 7 bases. This CDR3 is 18 amino acids long. The germline CDR1 and CDR2 sequences are SGHAT and FQDESV (reference sequence).